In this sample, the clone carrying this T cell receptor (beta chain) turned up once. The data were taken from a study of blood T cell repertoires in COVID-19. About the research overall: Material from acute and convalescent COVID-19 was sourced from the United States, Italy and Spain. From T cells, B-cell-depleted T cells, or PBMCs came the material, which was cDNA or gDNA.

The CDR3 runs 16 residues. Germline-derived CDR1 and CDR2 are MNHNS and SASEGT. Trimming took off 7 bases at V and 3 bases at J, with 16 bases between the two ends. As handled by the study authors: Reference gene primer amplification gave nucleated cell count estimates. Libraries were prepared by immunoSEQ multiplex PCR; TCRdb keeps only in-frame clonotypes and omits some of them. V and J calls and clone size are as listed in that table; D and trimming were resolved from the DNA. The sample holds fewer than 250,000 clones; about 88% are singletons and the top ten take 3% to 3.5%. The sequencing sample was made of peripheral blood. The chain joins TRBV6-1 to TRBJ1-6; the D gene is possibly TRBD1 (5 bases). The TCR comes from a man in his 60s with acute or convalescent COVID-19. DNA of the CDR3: TGTGCCAGCACCGAAGCTCAGGGAATCTATAATTCACCCCTCCACTTT. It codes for CASTEAQGIYNSPLHF.